This is a list of T cell receptor beta chains from one sample in a study of blood T cells in healthy people across ages. TCRdb used MiXCR to reprocess the 5' RACE reads, holding one entry per CDR3 protein. The table has 850,000 to 1,300,000 distinct CDR3 sequences, roughly 45% seen once. Sequencing input: blood. These receptors were collected from a woman in her sixties in good health. The CDR3 runs from the conserved cysteine through the conserved F or W. The D gene is left open where the match is weak. Part of the rows lack a size; the others show once, few, many or a class for expanded clones.

D gene	V gene	clone size	J gene	CDR3 protein	CDR3 DNA
-	TRBV6-6	few	TRBJ2-7	CASSYLQGSHEQYF	TGTGCCAGCAGTTACCTACAGGGTTCCCACGAGCAGTACTTC
TRBD1	TRBV29-1	-	TRBJ2-1	CSARDRGRFHEQFF	TGCAGCGCCCGGGACAGGGGGCGCTTCCATGAGCAGTTCTTC
TRBD2	TRBV12-3/TRBV12-4	-	TRBJ2-2	CASAGGPNTGELFF	TGTGCCAGCGCGGGAGGGCCTAACACCGGGGAGCTGTTTTTT
TRBD1	TRBV29-1	-	TRBJ2-3	CSAMTSRGQGGTDTQYF	TGCAGCGCCATGACCTCCCGGGGACAGGGCGGAACAGATACGCAGTATTTT
-	TRBV20-1	few	TRBJ2-5	CSAWGAQETQYF	TGCAGTGCTTGGGGGGCTCAAGAGACCCAGTACTTC
-	TRBV18	-	TRBJ1-1	CASSPGGDRAITEAFF	TGTGCCAGCTCACCAGGGGGGGATAGAGCAATCACTGAAGCTTTCTTT
-	TRBV29-1	-	TRBJ1-1	CSVGLVTMNTEAFF	TGCAGCGTTGGGTTGGTCACCATGAACACTGAAGCTTTCTTT
-	TRBV24-1	-	TRBJ2-4	CATSDLAQNIQYF	TGTGCCACCAGTGATTTGGCCCAGAACATTCAGTACTTC
TRBD1	TRBV6-2/TRBV6-3	few	TRBJ2-7	CASSYGWDRAYEQYF	TGTGCCAGCAGTTACGGTTGGGACAGGGCCTACGAGCAGTACTTC
-	TRBV2	-	TRBJ2-3	CASSQYRAASTDTQYF	TGTGCCAGCAGCCAATATAGAGCGGCTAGCACAGATACGCAGTATTTT
TRBD1	TRBV27	-	TRBJ1-2	CASSSRTGGAQGYGYTF	TGTGCCAGCAGTAGTCGGACAGGGGGCGCACAAGGCTATGGCTACACCTTC
TRBD1	TRBV12-3/TRBV12-4	few	TRBJ1-5	CASSFTGGGQPQHF	TGTGCCAGCAGTTTCACAGGGGGTGGTCAGCCCCAGCATTTT
-	TRBV2	many	TRBJ2-7	CASSLFWNFYEQYF	TGTGCCAGCAGTCTTTTTTGGAATTTCTACGAGCAGTACTTC
TRBD1	TRBV11-2	once	TRBJ2-5	CASSLGARGGISQETQYF	TGTGCCAGCAGCTTAGGTGCAAGAGGGGGCATCTCCCAAGAGACCCAGTACTTC
TRBD2	TRBV2	-	TRBJ2-1	CASRLLAGTYNEQFF	TGTGCCAGCAGACTTCTAGCGGGGACCTACAATGAGCAGTTCTTC
-	TRBV15	few	TRBJ2-3	CATSRVAATIISTDTQYF	TGTGCCACCAGCAGAGTGGCGGCGACAATTATTAGCACAGATACGCAGTATTTT
TRBD2	TRBV11-2	-	TRBJ2-1	CASSLDRLAGPSNEQFF	TGTGCCAGCAGCTTAGATCGCCTAGCGGGGCCCTCCAATGAGCAGTTCTTC
-	TRBV7-8	many	TRBJ2-1	CASSLIGRGGDWGQFF	TGTGCCAGCAGCTTAATAGGCAGGGGGGGAGACTGGGGGCAGTTCTTC
TRBD2	TRBV20-1	few	TRBJ2-5	CSARDLYSSGREETQYF	TGCAGTGCTAGAGATCTATACAGTAGCGGGAGGGAAGAGACCCAGTACTTC
-	TRBV20-1	-	TRBJ2-7	CSATYGSGARSSYEQYF	TGCAGTGCTACCTATGGGTCTGGGGCGAGGAGCTCCTACGAGCAGTACTTC
-	TRBV28	-	TRBJ1-2	CAVNRLNYGYTF	TGTGCCGTTAACAGGCTCAACTATGGCTACACCTTC
-	TRBV5-1	-	TRBJ2-3	CASVPDRTTDTQYF	TGCGCCAGCGTCCCGGACAGAACCACAGATACGCAGTATTTT
-	TRBV4-1	-	TRBJ1-5	CASSQDRNRRQPQHF	TGCGCCAGCAGCCAAGATCGGAACAGAAGACAGCCCCAGCATTTT
TRBD2	TRBV7-8	-	TRBJ2-1	CASSLARRLAGGEQFF	TGTGCCAGCAGCTTAGCGCGGCGACTAGCGGGAGGTGAGCAGTTCTTC
-	TRBV6-5	-	TRBJ2-3	CASSPIGGRGTQYF	TGTGCCAGCAGTCCCATTGGAGGGCGAGGTACGCAGTATTTT
-	TRBV2	-	TRBJ2-2	CASSAQGNTGELFF	TGTGCCAGCAGTGCACAGGGCAACACCGGGGAGCTGTTTTTT
-	TRBV7-6	-	TRBJ2-7	CASSLESHNNKDQRPHEQYF	TGTGCCAGCAGCTTAGAATCCCACAATAACAAGGACCAGCGTCCCCACGAGCAGTACTTC
TRBD2	TRBV28	-	TRBJ2-7	CASTGAGVSYNEQYF	TGTGCCAGCACCGGAGCGGGAGTCTCCTACAATGAGCAGTACTTC
TRBD1	TRBV5-1	-	TRBJ2-5	CASSSTGIKETQYF	TGCGCCAGCAGCTCGACAGGGATAAAAGAGACCCAGTACTTC
-	TRBV24-1	many	TRBJ2-5	CATSGTEQETQYF	TGTGCCACCAGTGGCACAGAACAAGAGACCCAGTACTTC
TRBD1	TRBV7-8	few	TRBJ2-4	CASSLRTGRIKNIQYF	TGTGCCAGCAGCTTAAGGACAGGGAGGATCAAAAACATTCAGTACTTC
-	TRBV6-1	-	TRBJ1-6	CASCRTGSSYNSPLHF	TGTGCCAGCTGCCGAACAGGCAGCTCCTATAATTCACCCCTCCACTTT
-	TRBV20-1	-	TRBJ1-2	CSARTRRQTEYGYTF	TGCAGTGCTAGAACCCGCCGACAGACAGAGTATGGCTACACCTTC
-	TRBV7-2	-	TRBJ2-1	CASSLAEWGNSYNEQFF	TGTGCCAGCAGCTTAGCCGAGTGGGGGAACTCCTACAATGAGCAGTTCTTC
-	TRBV20-1	-	TRBJ2-1	CSARVATSYNEQFF	TGCAGTGCTAGGGTTGCAACCTCCTACAATGAGCAGTTCTTC
TRBD2	TRBV20-1	-	TRBJ2-1	CSARDVIAGEQFF	TGCAGTGCTAGAGACGTAATAGCGGGTGAGCAGTTCTTC
-	TRBV20-1	few	TRBJ2-1	CSATLASSYNEQFF	TGCAGTGCTACACTCGCGAGCTCCTACAATGAGCAGTTCTTC
-	TRBV7-9	-	TRBJ2-3	CASSPRTWSTDTQYF	TGTGCCAGCAGCCCTCGAACGTGGAGCACAGATACGCAGTATTTT
-	TRBV10-3	-	TRBJ2-3	CAIPPERRWVRTDTQYF	TGTGCCATACCCCCCGAGCGCCGGTGGGTTCGCACAGATACGCAGTATTTT
TRBD1	TRBV25-1	-	TRBJ2-3	CASSDGTGIADTQYF	TGTGCCAGCAGTGACGGGACAGGGATTGCAGATACGCAGTATTTT
-	TRBV7-9	few	TRBJ2-5	CASSFGRMAGRIAGETQYF	TGTGCCAGCAGCTTCGGTAGAATGGCAGGGAGAATCGCCGGGGAGACCCAGTACTTC
-	TRBV9	-	TRBJ1-4	CASSAGDPNEKLFF	TGTGCCAGCAGCGCTGGGGACCCTAATGAAAAACTGTTTTTT
-	TRBV7-2	-	TRBJ2-1	CASRLAIGPYNEQFF	TGTGCCAGCAGGCTCGCGATAGGCCCCTACAATGAGCAGTTCTTC
TRBD2	TRBV27	-	TRBJ2-7	CASSPPSPRLEIAGAYEQYF	TGTGCCAGCAGTCCCCCCTCCCCTAGGCTAGAGATAGCGGGAGCCTACGAGCAGTACTTC
-	TRBV21-1	-	TRBJ2-1	CASSIERERYNEQFF	TGTGCCAGCAGCATAGAGCGGGAGAGATACAATGAGCAGTTCTTC
-	TRBV2	few	TRBJ1-4	CASSGSGATNEKLFF	TGTGCCAGCAGTGGCTCAGGAGCAACTAATGAAAAACTGTTTTTT
-	TRBV11-2	-	TRBJ2-1	CASSLDPGANEQFF	TGTGCCAGCAGCTTAGACCCGGGAGCAAATGAGCAGTTCTTC
TRBD1	TRBV27	-	TRBJ2-5	CAGSRQGARETQYF	TGTGCCGGCAGTCGACAGGGGGCACGAGAGACCCAGTACTTC
-	TRBV5-1	few	TRBJ1-1	CASSRDPVREAFF	TGCGCCAGCAGCCGGGACCCGGTTCGTGAAGCTTTCTTT
-	TRBV6-1	-	TRBJ1-5	CASSEWPNQPQHF	TGTGCCAGCAGTGAGTGGCCCAATCAGCCCCAGCATTTT
TRBD2	TRBV20-1	-	TRBJ2-7	CSARAGGLRYEQYF	TGCAGTGCTAGAGCGGGAGGGCTAAGGTACGAGCAGTACTTC
-	TRBV14	-	TRBJ2-5	CASSPKWDPWFQETQYF	TGTGCCAGCAGCCCGAAATGGGACCCATGGTTCCAAGAGACCCAGTACTTC
-	TRBV3-1	-	TRBJ2-1	CASSQRTRNKQFF	TGTGCCAGCAGCCAAAGGACGAGAAATAAGCAGTTCTTC
-	TRBV20-1	-	TRBJ1-1	CSARQTQREAFF	TGCAGTGCTAGACAGACCCAAAGAGAAGCTTTCTTT
TRBD1	TRBV20-1	-	TRBJ1-5	CSATQPDRGRYSNQPQHF	TGCAGTGCTACCCAACCCGACAGGGGAAGATATAGCAATCAGCCCCAGCATTTT
TRBD2	TRBV6-2/TRBV6-3	-	TRBJ2-7	CASSYKPRGGPYEQYF	TGTGCCAGCAGTTACAAGCCGCGGGGAGGGCCCTACGAGCAGTACTTC
-	TRBV5-1	few	TRBJ2-5	CASSATGFQETQYF	TGCGCCAGCAGCGCAACGGGGTTTCAGGAGACCCAGTACTTC
TRBD1	TRBV11-2	many	TRBJ2-7	CASSSQTGIVPYEQYF	TGTGCCAGCAGCTCCCAGACAGGGATCGTACCCTACGAGCAGTACTTC
-	TRBV9	few	TRBJ1-2	CASSARPGPYGYTF	TGTGCCAGCAGCGCTCGACCTGGCCCCTATGGCTACACCTTC
-	TRBV3-1	-	TRBJ1-2	CASSQKRSYGYTF	TGTGCCAGCAGCCAAAAAAGGAGCTATGGCTACACCTTC